This TCR beta chain originates from a study of beta chain features in type 1 diabetes. Background on the study: Age and gender were similar between patients and healthy donors, as were cell yields.

This clone was picked up a small number of times. Antigen specificity is unknown. V shed 5 bases and J 5 bases; nucleotides not matched to a gene: 11. The CDR3 is 15 residues long. Germline V lookup: CDR1 MGHDK, CDR2 SYGVNS. Expressed TCRB transcripts were sequenced after all isolated RNA was converted to cDNA. Naive, central memory and regulatory T cell samples yielded about 3.57 million reads on average. The table came from immunoSEQ multiplex PCR; TCRdb's copy has only in-frame clones and leaves some out. Among about 740,000 clones, about an eighth were seen once, and the ten largest hold approximately 0.02%. General study findings and limits: Among all four CD4+ subsets, Type 1 diabetes patients had TCRB CDR3s that were moderately but significantly shorter.

The rearrangement links TRBV25-1 to TRBJ2-5; TRBD2 matches at 7 bases. Material: naive CD4+ T cells from blood. The clonotype was recovered from a young man with type 1 diabetes. The CDR3 reads CASSPPGGSGETQYF. CDR3 sequence (DNA): TGTGCCAGCAGTCCTCCCGGGGGGAGTGGGGAGACCCAGTACTTC.